A selection of T cell receptor beta chains follows, all from one sample in a study of blood T cell repertoires in COVID-19. Sequenced by immunoSEQ multiplex PCR; TCRdb stores in-frame clones only, minus some. Among approximately 92,000 clones listed, about 85% were seen once. Sequencing was done on a sample of peripheral blood. The receptor set was obtained from a man in his fifties or sixties with acute or convalescent COVID-19. Each CDR3 is given with its conserved first and last residue. A D gene is named only where the DNA matches it firmly. Rows give clone size only sometimes, using once, few, many, or a class for an expanded clone.

j_gene,v_gene,d_gene,abundance,CDR3nt,CDR3aa
TRBJ2-7,TRBV27,TRBD2,NA,TGTGCCAGCAGTATCACTAGCGGGAGGTCCTGGGAGCAGTACTTC,CASSITSGRSWEQYF
TRBJ2-2,TRBV30,NA,NA,TGTGCCTGGAGAGGACAAAACACCGGGGAGCTGTTTTTT,CAWRGQNTGELFF
TRBJ1-1,TRBV6-5,NA,NA,TGTGCCAGCAGTAGACACAGAGATAGCACTGAAGCTTTCTTT,CASSRHRDSTEAFF
TRBJ2-7,TRBV4-1,TRBD1,NA,TGCGCCAGCAGTGAAAGGACAGGGGTTTTCTGCGAGCAGTACTTC,CASSERTGVFCEQYF
TRBJ2-7,TRBV5-5,TRBD1,NA,TGTGCCAGCAGCTGGGGTCCGACAGGGGGCTACGAGCAGTACTTC,CASSWGPTGGYEQYF
TRBJ2-2,TRBV19,TRBD1,NA,TGTGCCAGCAAGGGACAGTCGAACACCGGGGAGCTGTTTTTT,CASKGQSNTGELFF
TRBJ1-5,TRBV6-5,NA,NA,TGTGCCAGCAGTTACTCTCAGGGCAGTCAGCCCCAGCATTTT,CASSYSQGSQPQHF
TRBJ1-4,TRBV5-1,NA,NA,TGCGCCAGCAGCTTGGCCGGTGACAAAGAAAAACTGTTTTTT,CASSLAGDKEKLFF
TRBJ2-7,TRBV28,NA,once,TGTGCCAGCAGCCGACAGGCCTCCTACGAGCAGTACTTC,CASSRQASYEQYF
TRBJ2-1,TRBV7-3,NA,few,TGTGCCAGCAGCTTCCGGGACAACTGGGGCAATGAGCAGTTCTTC,CASSFRDNWGNEQFF
TRBJ1-5,TRBV19,NA,NA,TGTGCCAGTAGTATTAGGCAGGGGAGTCAGCCCCAGCATTTT,CASSIRQGSQPQHF
TRBJ2-7,TRBV6-2/TRBV6-3,TRBD1,NA,TGTGCCAGCAGTACGGACGGGACAGGGTACGAGCAGTACTTC,CASSTDGTGYEQYF
TRBJ1-1,TRBV11-3,NA,NA,TGTGCCAGCAGCTTTAGTGAGAACACTGAAGCTTTCTTT,CASSFSENTEAFF
TRBJ2-6,TRBV19,TRBD1,NA,TGTGCCAGTAACGTCGGTAGGGGGCCCAACGTCCTGACTTTC,CASNVGRGPNVLTF
TRBJ2-2,TRBV29-1,TRBD2,NA,TGCAGCGTTGAGGCAGTAGCGGGAGGGGGGCCCGGGGAGCTGTTTTTT,CSVEAVAGGGPGELFF
TRBJ2-5,TRBV9,TRBD2,NA,TGTGCCAGCAGCGTAGCAGGCAGAGCGGGGGCCCAAGAGACCCAGTACTTC,CASSVAGRAGAQETQYF
TRBJ1-2,TRBV7-2,TRBD1,NA,TGTGCCAGCAGCTTGACAGGGAGCGACTATGGCTACACCTTC,CASSLTGSDYGYTF
TRBJ2-5,TRBV7-2,NA,NA,TGTGCCAGCAGCTTAGGCGGTGGAGAGACCCAGTACTTC,CASSLGGGETQYF
TRBJ2-7,TRBV11-3,NA,NA,TGTGCCAGCAGCTTTGCTTCTTCCGGCGAGCAGTACTTC,CASSFASSGEQYF
TRBJ1-1,TRBV24-1,TRBD1,NA,TGTGCCACCAGTGAGGGCGTGACAGGGAAAACTTTCTTT,CATSEGVTGKTFF
TRBJ2-3,TRBV9,TRBD1,NA,TGTGCCAGCAGCGTAGCTTTGGGAACAGGGGACGGCACGCAGTATTTT,CASSVALGTGDGTQYF
TRBJ1-2,TRBV7-2,NA,NA,TGTGCCAGCAGCTTAGGCTCTTCAGGGATTGAGGGCTACACCTTC,CASSLGSSGIEGYTF
TRBJ1-5,TRBV6-5,TRBD1,NA,TGTGCCAGCAGGGGACAGGGGCGCAATCAGCCCCAGCATTTT,CASRGQGRNQPQHF
TRBJ2-5,TRBV6-2/TRBV6-3,TRBD2,once,TGTGCCAGCAGCCATGGGACTAGCCCGCGAGAGACCCAGTACTTC,CASSHGTSPRETQYF
TRBJ2-5,TRBV28,TRBD2,NA,TGTGCCAGCAGATCCGGGACTAGAGGGGCCCAGTACTTC,CASRSGTRGAQYF
TRBJ2-6,TRBV5-6,TRBD2,few,TGTGCCAGCAGCTACGGGACTACCGGGGCCAACGTCCTGACTTTC,CASSYGTTGANVLTF
TRBJ2-3,TRBV7-2,NA,NA,TGTGCCAGCAGCCCTCACCCGGCAGATACGCAGTATTTT,CASSPHPADTQYF
TRBJ2-3,TRBV2,TRBD1,NA,TGTGCCAGCAGAGGACAGGGAGGTGATACGCAGTATTTT,CASRGQGGDTQYF
TRBJ1-1,TRBV5-1,TRBD1,few,TGCGCCAGCAGCTCGGGACAGACTGAAGCTTTCTTT,CASSSGQTEAFF